There are many counts of the clone carrying this T cell receptor (beta chain). CDR1 is DFQATT, CDR2 SNEGSKA, per germline (reference sequence). V was clipped by 3 bases and J by 2 bases, with 7 bases between them. The CDR3 has 12 amino acids. This entry belongs to a study of chronic HIV infection and antiretroviral therapy. Each CDR3 protein gets one entry after TCRdb re-called the 5' RACE reads with MiXCR. Of around 30,000 distinct CDR3 sequences in the sample, roughly 9.1% were seen once. J is TRBJ1-1 and V is TRBV20-1; D not resolved. This TCR was sampled from an adult who had HIV and had not received antiretroviral therapy, or was an uninfected healthy control (not recorded which). The specimen was peripheral blood. The CDR3 coding sequence is TGCAGTGCTAGCGGACTTAACACTGAAGCTTTCTTT. Translating it yields CSASGLNTEAFF.